This T cell receptor beta chain was sequenced in a study of T cell clusters in autoimmune cytopenias. TRB was amplified from around 250 ng of peripheral blood genomic DNA per sample. This CDR3 is 17 amino acids long. Germline CDR1 is MNHNY and CDR2 is SVGAGI (reference sequence). One tube held mixed TRB-A and TRB-B primer pools for touch-down PCR. TCRdb re-called the multiplex PCR reads and gives one entry per CDR3 protein, without DNA. This repertoire comprises about 1,900 distinct CDR3 sequences; its ten largest clones make up more than 45%. This receptor was obtained from a human donor with an autoimmune cytopenia or autoimmune hepatitis (not recorded which). The rearrangement uses TRBV6-6 and TRBJ1-4; TCRdb selects TRBD1, and the lack of DNA leaves this call unchecked. The sample taken for sequencing was peripheral blood. CDR3 sequence: CASSQGQGVPTNEKLFF.